This T cell receptor beta chain was sequenced in a study of CD8 T cells in Susac syndrome. General study findings and limits: The study admitted that it had a relatively small number of individuals in its TCR sequencing and HLA analysis.

Comments on this clonotype: Its antigen remains unknown.

CDR3 length equals 14 residues. V shed 7 bases and J 1 base; nucleotides not matched to a gene: 8. Germline V lookup: CDR1 SGHRS, CDR2 YFSETQ. RNA amounts of about 0.5 to 1 ug underwent reverse transcription with random hexamers. immunoSEQ multiplex PCR amplified TCR beta CDR3 across 54 Vbeta, 13 Jbeta. TCRdb passed the immunoSEQ multiplex PCR reads through MiXCR, listing each CDR3 protein once. Here the sample spans around 200,000 distinct CDR3 sequences, around nine tenths being singletons. In blood CD8+ and CD4+ T cells, TCR beta underwent sequencing. Sequencing was performed on CD8+ T cells from PBMCs. The TCR originated in a human donor with multiple sclerosis. This chain uses TRBV5-1 with TRBJ2-7; 7 bases match TRBD1. The CDR3 is CASRSTGESYEQYF. The CDR3 bases are TGCGCCAGCCGTAGCACAGGGGAATCCTACGAGCAGTACTTC. The whole variable domain, filled in from reference TRBV5-1 and TRBJ2-7, reads KAGVTQTPRYLIKTRGQQVTLSCSPISGHRSVSWYQQTPGQGLQFLFEYFSETQRNKGNFPGRFSGRQFSNSRSEMNVSTLELGDSALYLCASRSTGESYEQYFGPGTRLTVT.